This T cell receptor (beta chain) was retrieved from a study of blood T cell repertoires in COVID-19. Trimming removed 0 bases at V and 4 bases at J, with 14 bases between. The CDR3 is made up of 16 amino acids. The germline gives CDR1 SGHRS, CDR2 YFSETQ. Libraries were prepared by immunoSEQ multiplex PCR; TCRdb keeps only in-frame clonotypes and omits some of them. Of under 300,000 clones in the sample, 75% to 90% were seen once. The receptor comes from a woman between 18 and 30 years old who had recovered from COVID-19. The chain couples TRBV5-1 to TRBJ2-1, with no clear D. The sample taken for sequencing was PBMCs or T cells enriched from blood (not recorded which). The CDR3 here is CASSLVVLTEYNEQFF. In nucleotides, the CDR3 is TGCGCCAGCAGCTTGGTCGTTCTTACGGAGTACAATGAGCAGTTCTTC. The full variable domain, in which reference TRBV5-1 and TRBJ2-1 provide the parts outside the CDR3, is KAGVTQTPRYLIKTRGQQVTLSCSPISGHRSVSWYQQTPGQGLQFLFEYFSETQRNKGNFPGRFSGRQFSNSRSEMNVSTLELGDSALYLCASSLVVLTEYNEQFFGPGTRLTVL.